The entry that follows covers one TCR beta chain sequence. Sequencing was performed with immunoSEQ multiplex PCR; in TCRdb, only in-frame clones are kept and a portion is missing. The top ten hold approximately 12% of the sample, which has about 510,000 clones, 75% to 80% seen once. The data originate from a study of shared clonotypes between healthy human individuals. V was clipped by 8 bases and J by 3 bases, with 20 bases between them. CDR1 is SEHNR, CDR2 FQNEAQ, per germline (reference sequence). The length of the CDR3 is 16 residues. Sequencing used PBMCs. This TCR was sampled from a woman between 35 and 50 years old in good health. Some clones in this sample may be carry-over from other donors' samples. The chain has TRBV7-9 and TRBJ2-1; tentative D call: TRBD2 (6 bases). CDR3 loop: CASRPSASRVYNEQFF. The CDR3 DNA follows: TGTGCCAGCCGACCTAGCGCTAGTAGGGTCTACAATGAGCAGTTCTTC.